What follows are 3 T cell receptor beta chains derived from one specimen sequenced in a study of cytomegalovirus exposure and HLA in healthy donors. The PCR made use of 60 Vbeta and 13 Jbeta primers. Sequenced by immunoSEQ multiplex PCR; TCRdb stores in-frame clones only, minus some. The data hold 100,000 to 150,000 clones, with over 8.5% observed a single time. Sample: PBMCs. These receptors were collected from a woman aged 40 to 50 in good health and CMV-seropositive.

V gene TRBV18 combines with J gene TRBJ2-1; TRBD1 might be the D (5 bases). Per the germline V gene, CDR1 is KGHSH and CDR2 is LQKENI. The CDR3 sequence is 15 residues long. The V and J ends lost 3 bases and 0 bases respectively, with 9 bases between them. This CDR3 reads CASSPTGSSYNEQFF. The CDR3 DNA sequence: TGTGCCAGCTCACCTACAGGTAGCTCCTACAATGAGCAGTTCTTC.

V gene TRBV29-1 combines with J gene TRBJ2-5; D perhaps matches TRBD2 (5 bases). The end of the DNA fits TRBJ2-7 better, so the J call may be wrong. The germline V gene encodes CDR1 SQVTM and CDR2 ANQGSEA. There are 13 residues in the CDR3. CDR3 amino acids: CSVAAASSYEQYF. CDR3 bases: TGCAGCGTTGCAGCGGCGAGCTCCTACGAGCAGTACTTC.

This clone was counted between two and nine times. The CDR3 spells CASSVDSHYNSPLHF. CDR3 nucleotide sequence: TGTGCCAGCAGCGTAGACAGCCACTATAATTCACCCCTCCACTTT. The chain is built from TRBV9 and TRBJ1-6; D is ambiguous. The CDR3 runs to 15 residues. The germline V and J ends were trimmed by 0 bases and 3 bases, with 7 bases remaining between them. Germline-derived CDR1 and CDR2 are SGDLS and YYNGEE.